Here is one T cell receptor beta chain with its context. Profiled with immunoSEQ multiplex PCR; TCRdb holds only in-frame clones, not every one. The table has some 140,000 clones, about 94% seen once. The data originate from a study of control samples from healthy donors and cancer patients. V lost 2 bases and J lost 6, with 12 bases in between. CDR1 SGDLS and CDR2 YYNGEE come from the germline V gene. The CDR3 is made up of 13 amino acids. The TCR comes from a man aged 35-49 years in good health. The chain combines TRBV9 with TRBJ2-7; no firm D call. What was sequenced was blood. The CDR3 DNA sequence: TGTGCCAGCAGCGTGGTTCCGGGCGTCGAGCAGTACTTC. Its translation is CASSVVPGVEQYF. Drawing the rest from reference TRBV9 and TRBJ2-7, the complete variable domain is DSGVTQTPKHLITATGQRVTLRCSPRSGDLSVYWYQQSLDQGLQFLIQYYNGEERAKGNILERFSAQQFPDLHSELNLSSLELGDSALYFCASSVVPGVEQYFGPGTRLTVT.